This TCR beta chain is from a study of early T cells in non-severe SARS-CoV-2 infection. Study as a whole: Bulk RNA from unsorted whole blood was sequenced; chains were unpaired.

The germline V gene encodes CDR1 ENHRY and CDR2 SYGVKD. This CDR3 region has 12 residues. V was clipped by 9 bases and J by 5 bases, with 13 bases between them. Note on this clonotype: Its specificity is not known.

Individual cDNA molecules received unique molecular identifiers. MiXCR, applied by TCRdb to the 5' RACE reads, yields one record per CDR3 protein. The sample yields roughly 80,000 distinct CDR3 sequences, approximately 16% seen once. Findings of the study overall: Lookups in VDJdb leaned toward anti-spike CD8 responses and missed private and CD4 specificities.

The chain employs TRBV10-3 and TRBJ1-2; D is undetermined. This clonotype originated in an adult who was a healthcare worker with PCR-confirmed SARS-CoV-2 infection or an uninfected control (not recorded which). Sequencing was performed on whole blood. Here the CDR3 reads CAISHGAYGYTF. The CDR3 nucleotides are TGTGCCATAAGCCACGGCGCGTATGGCTACACCTTC.